This paragraph covers one TCR beta chain sequence. What it binds is not known. This sample stems from a study of Ad26.COV2.S vaccination and SARS-CoV-2 variants. Turning to the study itself: Intramuscular Ad26.COV2.S doses were given once or twice, 56 days apart. Study observations and caveats: Total T cell responses, in the TCR breadth and depth analyses, may have been underestimated.

Germline V gives CDR1 MDHEN, CDR2 SYDVKM. The V end was cut by 0 bases, the J end by 4 bases, with 15 bases between. The CDR3 consists of 16 residues. Assay used: immunoSEQ multiplex PCR; TCRdb lists only in-frame clones, some missing. The sample has roughly 420,000 clones, about 88% seen once. The treatment: roughly 19 received Ad26.COV2.S at low or high dose, single or two shots; about 5 received placebo; per-sample allocation not given. Sampling was performed 63 days after the first vaccine or placebo injection. It was Wuhan-strain SARS-CoV-2 spike that the Ad26 vaccine vector expressed. The clonotype was recovered from a person between 18 and 59 years old who received the Ad26.COV2.S COVID-19 vaccine or a placebo. The source was peripheral blood, collected in a trial of Ad26.COV2.S vaccine versus placebo. The gene calls are TRBV28 and TRBJ1-1, with a tentative D call TRBD1 (6 bases). CDR3: CASSLWVRGKSTEAFF. For the CDR3, the DNA is TGTGCCAGCAGTTTATGGGTAAGGGGGAAGTCCACTGAAGCTTTCTTT.